This T cell receptor beta chain stems from a study of low-dose radiotherapy and immunotherapy resistance in tumors. Study as a whole: Radiation delivery to Cohort 1 consisted of 0.5 Gy per fraction every 2 weeks, summing to 6.5 Gy.

The CDR3 sequence is 15 residues long. Trimming removed 0 bases from V and 6 bases from J, with 12 bases in between. CDR1 is MNHEY, CDR2 SVGAGI, per germline. Time point indicated: after trial treatment. Treatment reported: LDRT plus nivolumab, ipilimumab, low-dose cyclophosphamide and aspirin (RACIN trial). This clonotype was counted many times. The PCR that amplified TCRs ran for about 20 cycles, relying on a constant-region primer and a V-primer adapter. Each CDR3 protein gets one entry after TCRdb re-called the reads with MiXCR. This table has roughly 50,000 distinct CDR3 sequences, approximately 35% appearing once.

The rearrangement uses TRBV6-5 and TRBJ1-5; D is ambiguous. Sequenced material: PBMCs, taken after low-dose radiotherapy plus immunotherapy. The TCR sequence derives from a male donor with rectosigmoid adenocarcinoma. The CDR3 loop is CASSYSMAGGQPQHF. In DNA, the CDR3 is TGTGCCAGCAGTTACTCGATGGCAGGAGGTCAGCCCCAGCATTTT.